The source of this TCR beta chain is a study of spatial heterogeneity in lung cancer. About the research overall: Detection consistently captured more beta-chain sequences than alpha-chain sequences. Every unique TCR and UMI combination, on average, appeared more than ten times in raw reads.

TCRdb used MiXCR to reprocess the 5' RACE reads, holding one entry per CDR3 protein. Of some 20,000 distinct CDR3 sequences listed, 3% to 4% are singletons. Documented time point: sample taken at primary tumor resection. Whole RNA, which was extracted from tumor, nontumor lung tissue or frozen PBMC, was sequenced without any cell sorting. The donor group consisted of approximately 77 patients who had untreated, early-stage non-small cell lung cancer. The CDR3 is 14 residues long. The V gene lost 4 bases and the J gene lost 6 bases, with 12 bases spanning the gap. CDR1 is ENHRY, CDR2 SYGVKD, per germline. This clonotype was seen many times.

This sequence was found in a female donor with early-stage non-small cell lung cancer. The chain has TRBV10-3 and TRBJ1-4, with D possibly TRBD1 on 5 matching bases. Specimen: PBMCs, collected at surgery. The CDR3 nucleotides are TGTGCCATCAGTGCGGGACTGCAAGATGAAAAACTGTTTTTT. As protein: CAISAGLQDEKLFF.